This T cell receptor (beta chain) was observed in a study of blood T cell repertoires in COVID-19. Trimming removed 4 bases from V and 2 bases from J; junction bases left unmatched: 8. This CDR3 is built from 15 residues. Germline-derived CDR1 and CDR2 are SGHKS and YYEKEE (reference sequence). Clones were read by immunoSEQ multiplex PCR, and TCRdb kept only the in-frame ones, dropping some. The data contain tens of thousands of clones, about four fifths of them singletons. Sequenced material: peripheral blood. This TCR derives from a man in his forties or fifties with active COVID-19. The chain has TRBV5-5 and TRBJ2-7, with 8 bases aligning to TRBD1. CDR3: CASSQGTGITYEQYF. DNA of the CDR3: TGTGCCAGCAGCCAGGGGACAGGTATTACCTACGAGCAGTACTTC.